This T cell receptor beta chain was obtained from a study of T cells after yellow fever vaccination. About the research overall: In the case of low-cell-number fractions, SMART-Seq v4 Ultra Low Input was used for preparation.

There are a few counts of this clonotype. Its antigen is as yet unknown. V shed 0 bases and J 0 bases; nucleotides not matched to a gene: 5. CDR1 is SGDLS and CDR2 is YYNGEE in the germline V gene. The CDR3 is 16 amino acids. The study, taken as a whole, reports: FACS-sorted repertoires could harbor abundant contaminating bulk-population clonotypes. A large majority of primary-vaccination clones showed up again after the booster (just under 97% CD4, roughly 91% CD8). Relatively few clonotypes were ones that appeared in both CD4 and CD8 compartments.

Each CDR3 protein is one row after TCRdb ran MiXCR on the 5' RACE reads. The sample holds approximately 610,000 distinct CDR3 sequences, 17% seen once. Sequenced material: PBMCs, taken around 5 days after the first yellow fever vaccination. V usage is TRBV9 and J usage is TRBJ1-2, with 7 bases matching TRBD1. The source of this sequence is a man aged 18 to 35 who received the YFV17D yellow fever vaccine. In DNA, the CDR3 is TGTGCCAGCAGCGTAGAGGGACAGACCTCTAACTATGGCTACACCTTC. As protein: CASSVEGQTSNYGYTF.